The next 5 T cell receptor beta chains were all read from a single sample in a study of CD8 T cells in ankylosing spondylitis. TCRdb itself ran the 5' RACE reads through MiXCR, one entry per CDR3 protein. The data hold 150,000 to 200,000 distinct CDR3 sequences, with roughly 20% observed a single time. Sequenced material: blood, either unsorted or a sorted T cell fraction (not recorded which). Every receptor here comes from a male donor under 30 with ankylosing spondylitis or in good health (not recorded which).

The CDR3, as DNA: TGTGCCAGCAGCCGCAGGGAGGGTACGCAGTATTTT. This codes for CASSRREGTQYF. The rearrangement uses TRBV3-1 and TRBJ2-3; 7 bases map to TRBD2. J lost 8 bases, V lost 4 bases, and 3 bases had no gene match. The germline gives CDR1 LGHDT, CDR2 YNNKEL (reference sequence). The CDR3 spans 12 residues.

This clonotype was seen a few times. The gene calls are TRBV12-3 or TRBV12-4 and TRBJ2-7, with TRBD1 matching 8 bases. V lost 6 bases, J lost 6 bases, and 10 bases stayed unmatched. CDR3 size: 14 residues. The CDR3 here is CASSPTGGPSEQYF. CDR3 DNA: TGTGCCAGCAGCCCTACAGGGGGTCCGTCCGAGCAGTACTTC.

This clonotype was seen many times. This chain uses TRBV6-5 with TRBJ2-7; D possibly corresponds to TRBD1 (6 bases). The CDR3 is 14 residues long. CDR1 is MNHEY, CDR2 SVGAGI, per germline. The V and J ends lost 6 bases and 4 bases respectively, with 16 bases between them. The CDR3 loop reads CASRPWDTQYEQYF. The DNA for the CDR3 is TGTGCCAGCAGACCCTGGGACACCCAATACGAGCAGTACTTC.

In its sample, this clonotype was seen many times. The V gene is TRBV12-3 or TRBV12-4, the J gene TRBJ1-2; perhaps TRBD1 as D (5 bases). With 10 bases removed from V and 5 bases from J, the gap between germline ends came to 14 bases. This CDR3 is 12 amino acids long. The CDR3 reads CAISRDGYGYTF. The DNA of the CDR3 is TGTGCCATCTCCCGGGACGGATATGGCTACACCTTC.

In this sample, this clonotype turned up many times. The CDR3 loop is CASSDGTGNEQFF. DNA for the CDR3: TGCGCCAGCAGCGATGGGACGGGCAATGAGCAGTTCTTC. The gene calls are TRBV5-1 and TRBJ2-1, with D possibly being TRBD1 or TRBD2 (5 bases each). This CDR3 region has 13 residues. V lost 4 bases, J lost 6 bases, and 11 bases lay in between. Germline lookup yields CDR1 SGHRS and CDR2 YFSETQ.